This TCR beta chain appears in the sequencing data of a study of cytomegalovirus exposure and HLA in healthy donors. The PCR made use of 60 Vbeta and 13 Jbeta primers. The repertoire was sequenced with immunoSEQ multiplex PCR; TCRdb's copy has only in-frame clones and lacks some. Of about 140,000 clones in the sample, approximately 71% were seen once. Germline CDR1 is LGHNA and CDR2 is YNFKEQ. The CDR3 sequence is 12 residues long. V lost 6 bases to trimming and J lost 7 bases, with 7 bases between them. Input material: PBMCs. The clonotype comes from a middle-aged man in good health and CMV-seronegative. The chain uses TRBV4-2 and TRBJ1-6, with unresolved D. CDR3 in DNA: TGTGCCAGCAGTCCCGTAAATTCACCCCTCCACTTT. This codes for CASSPVNSPLHF.